The clone carrying this TCR beta chain has just a few counts. As yet, its antigen is unknown. This sample stems from a study of cytomegalovirus exposure and HLA in healthy donors. Study-level information: Among about 179 million T cells, an earlier analysis found around 100 million unique TCR beta sequences. When 398 donors were genotyped, roughly four fifths of them were found to fall in the Caucasian-associated ancestry cluster. General observations from the study: Cytomegalovirus association was listed for roughly 160 TCR beta chains. High sensitivity and specificity were reportedly achieved when the classifier diagnosed cytomegalovirus status.

In the PCR, 60 Vbeta and 13 Jbeta primers were used. Data came from immunoSEQ multiplex PCR; TCRdb stores just in-frame clones and leaves some out. This table has 150,000 to 200,000 clones, about 78% appearing once. The CDR3 sequence is 14 residues long. The germline gives CDR1 MNHEY, CDR2 SVGAGI. Trimming took 2 bases from V and 10 from J, leaving 17 bases between them. This sequence originates from a man in his sixties in good health and CMV-seronegative. The rearrangement links TRBV6-5 to TRBJ1-1; TRBD1 is a possible D gene (5 bases). The sample was PBMCs. CDR3 amino acids: CASSYAGTPGRAFF. As DNA, the CDR3 is TGTGCCAGCAGTTACGCCGGGACGCCCGGGAGAGCTTTCTTT.